Shown below are 23 T cell receptor beta chains from a single sample sequenced in a study of blood T cell repertoires in COVID-19. Profiled with immunoSEQ multiplex PCR; TCRdb holds only in-frame clones, not every one. This sample has just over 650,000 clones, with approximately 90% found just once. The sample comprised peripheral blood. These receptors were obtained from a woman under 30 with acute or convalescent COVID-19.

The chain uses TRBV7-9 and TRBJ2-1; 12 positions match TRBD2. V shed 2 bases and J 7 bases; nucleotides not matched to a gene: 6. Germline CDR1 reads SEHNR; CDR2 reads FQNEAQ (reference sequence). The CDR3 totals 16 residues. CDR3 DNA sequence: TGTGCCAGCAGCTTAAAGCTACTAGCGGGGGGAAATGAGCAGTTCTTC. Translating gives CASSLKLLAGGNEQFF.

The chain has TRBV19 and TRBJ2-4; 9 nucleotides align to TRBD1. Germline V gene sequence: CDR1 LNHDA, CDR2 SQIVND (reference sequence). V shed 5 bases and J 1 base; nucleotides not matched to a gene: 12. The CDR3 sequence is 18 residues long. The CDR3 spells CASSLGNRGLWAKNIQYF. CDR3 nucleotides: TGTGCCAGTAGTCTAGGAAACAGGGGGCTTTGGGCCAAAAACATTCAGTACTTC.

The chain joins TRBV6-4 to TRBJ1-2, with 9 bases aligning to TRBD1. The CDR3 length is 15 residues. After removal of 3 bases from V and 7 bases from J, the junction contained 9 bases not matched to a gene. Germline V gives CDR1 MRHNA, CDR2 SNTAGT. The CDR3 loop is CASSEEGTGFGGYTF. DNA of the CDR3: TGTGCCAGCAGTGAAGAGGGGACAGGGTTCGGTGGCTACACCTTC.

CDR3 coding DNA: TGTGCCAGCGGCATAGCGGGGGGCCGCTACGAGCAGTACTTC. Translation gives CASGIAGGRYEQYF. The chain recombines TRBV2 with TRBJ2-7; 10 bases are shared with TRBD2. The CDR3 extends over 14 amino acids. Germline V gene lookup returns CDR1 SNHLY and CDR2 FYNNEI. V was pared by 8 bases and J by 3 bases, with 7 bases of the junction left unmatched.

This chain connects TRBV5-6 to TRBJ1-5; D unresolved. The CDR3 loop spans 16 amino acids. V was shortened by 2 bases and J by 0 bases, with 12 bases between the two germline ends. Germline CDR1 reads SGHDT; CDR2 reads YYEEEE. The CDR3 reads CASSLSLSLSNQPQHF. The CDR3 nucleotides are TGTGCCAGCAGCTTATCGTTGTCCCTTAGCAATCAGCCCCAGCATTTT.

The chain uses TRBV5-4 and TRBJ2-1; 9 bases fit TRBD1. The germline gives CDR1 SGHNT, CDR2 YYREEE (reference sequence). Losses at the gene ends were 1 base for V and 7 bases for J; bases not matched to a gene: 9. The CDR3 has 16 amino acids. The DNA of the CDR3 is TGTGCCAGCAGCTTGAATAGGGGGACAGGGTTGAATGAGCAGTTCTTC. Translated: CASSLNRGTGLNEQFF.

The chain uses TRBV4-2 and TRBJ2-2; perhaps TRBD1 as D (6 bases). Germline CDR1 LGHNA, CDR2 YNFKEQ. Trimming left V 0 bases short and J 9 bases short, with 11 bases between. The CDR3 is 14 residues long. The CDR3 is CASSQDNRARELFF. CDR3 nucleotides: TGTGCCAGCAGCCAAGACAACAGGGCTAGGGAGCTGTTTTTT.

The sample holds a few counts of this clone. This rearrangement joins TRBV6-1 to TRBJ1-5; D unresolved. CDR1 is MNHNS, CDR2 SASEGT, per germline. V lost 0 bases and J 5 bases, leaving 5 bases between the germline ends. The length of the CDR3 is 13 residues. This CDR3 reads CASSEALHQPQHF. CDR3 bases: TGTGCCAGCAGTGAAGCCCTACATCAGCCCCAGCATTTT.

The V gene is TRBV7-9, the J gene TRBJ1-1; D unresolved. CDR1 and CDR2 (germline): SEHNR, FQNEAQ (reference sequence). With 5 bases removed from V and 4 bases from J, the gap between germline ends came to 8 bases. The CDR3 length is 12 residues. The CDR3 reads CASSPPGTEAFF. Written as DNA, the CDR3 is TGTGCCAGCAGCCCCCCCGGCACTGAAGCTTTCTTT.

The chain joins TRBV11-2 to TRBJ2-2, with TRBD2 matching over 14 bases. CDR1 is SGHAT, CDR2 FQNNGV, per germline. The CDR3 is made up of 18 amino acids. Trimming at V came to 1 base and at J to 3 bases, leaving 4 bases not matched to a gene. The CDR3 loop reads CASSLAGTSGGYTGELFF. The CDR3 DNA reads TGTGCCAGCAGCTTAGCGGGGACTAGCGGGGGCTACACCGGGGAGCTGTTTTTT.

The rearrangement joins TRBV27 to TRBJ1-4, with 7 positions matching TRBD1. CDR1 is MNHEY and CDR2 is SMNVEV in the germline V gene (reference sequence). This CDR3 is built from 17 residues. V lost 5 bases, J lost 0 bases, and 9 bases stayed unmatched. CDR3 sequence reads: CASSPLGQGATNEKLFF. The CDR3, as DNA: TGTGCCAGCAGTCCCCTGGGGCAGGGGGCAACTAATGAAAAACTGTTTTTT.

The V call is TRBV19, the J call TRBJ1-2; perhaps TRBD1 as D (6 bases). Germline CDR1 reads LNHDA; CDR2 reads SQIVND (reference sequence). The CDR3 covers 16 residues. V was clipped by 7 bases and J by 0 bases, with 18 bases between them. This chain's CDR3 is CASTTRGFWANYGYTF. DNA of the CDR3: TGTGCCAGTACTACTAGGGGGTTCTGGGCTAACTATGGCTACACCTTC. Together with reference TRBV19 and TRBJ1-2, the CDR3 gives the full variable domain: DGGITQSPKYLFRKEGQNVTLSCEQNLNHDAMYWYRQDPGQGLRLIYYSQIVNDFQKGDIAEGYSVSREKKESFPLTVTSAQKNPTAFYLCASTTRGFWANYGYTFGSGTRLTVV.

This clone was recorded a few times. The J gene is TRBJ2-7, the V gene TRBV3-1 (or the pseudogene TRBV3-2); D unclear. This CDR3 has 15 amino acids. CDR1 is LGHDT and CDR2 is YNNKEL in the germline V gene (reference sequence). V was cut by 0 bases and J by 0 bases, with 9 bases left in between. Written as DNA, the CDR3 is TGTGCCAGCAGCCAAGAGAGAGGTCTCTCCTACGAGCAGTACTTC. Its protein is CASSQERGLSYEQYF.

The CDR3 DNA follows: TGTGCCAGTAGTACATTAGCGGGGGGGCCCAATGAGCAGTTCTTC. Encoded protein: CASSTLAGGPNEQFF. The genes are TRBV19 and TRBJ2-1, with 11 positions matching TRBD2. J was trimmed by 6 bases and V by 4 bases; bases with no gene match: 5. CDR3 length: 15 amino acids. CDR1 is LNHDA, CDR2 SQIVND, per germline (reference sequence).

Here the CDR3 reads CASSYPSVGGTNGDTIYF. In DNA form, the CDR3 reads TGTGCCAGCAGTTACCCGAGCGTAGGGGGAACCAATGGGGACACCATATATTTT. The chain joins TRBV6-7 to TRBJ1-3; the D gene is possibly TRBD1 (6 bases). TRBV6-7 is placed among ORFs of uncertain function. V was cut by 2 bases and J by 8 bases, with 25 bases left in between. This CDR3 comprises 18 residues.

The genes are TRBV24-1 and TRBJ2-1; TRBD2 matches at 13 bases. Germline V gene sequence: CDR1 KGHDR, CDR2 SFDVKD. After removal of 5 bases from V and 6 bases from J, the junction contained 3 bases not matched to a gene. The CDR3 extends over 15 amino acids. The CDR3 DNA follows: TGTGCCACCAGTGGACTAGCGGGGGGCCTCAATGAGCAGTTCTTC. This encodes CATSGLAGGLNEQFF.

The chain combines TRBV19 with TRBJ2-2; TRBD1 might be the D (5 bases). V was cut by 5 bases and J by 0 bases, with 10 bases left in between. CDR1 LNHDA and CDR2 SQIVND come from the germline V gene (reference sequence). CDR3 length equals 15 residues. CDR3 loop: CASSRRTSNTGELFF. The DNA for the CDR3 is TGTGCCAGTAGTCGGCGGACATCGAACACCGGGGAGCTGTTTTTT.

The chain couples TRBV2 to TRBJ2-7; TRBD2 might be the D (6 bases). CDR3 size: 14 residues. The V and J ends lost 7 bases and 0 bases respectively, with 13 bases between them. The V gene's germline CDR1 is SNHLY and CDR2 FYNNEI. In DNA, the CDR3 is TGTGCCAGCAAGCTAGCGACGAGCTCCTACGAGCAGTACTTC. Its translation is CASKLATSSYEQYF.

The rearrangement joins TRBV9 to TRBJ2-2; 12 nucleotides match TRBD2. Per the germline V gene, CDR1 is SGDLS and CDR2 is YYNGEE. The CDR3 is made up of 17 amino acids. Trimming took 4 bases from V and 6 from J; bases not matched to a gene: 10. CDR3 coding DNA: TGTGCCAGCAGCCCCCGACTAGCGGGGGTAACGTCCGGGGAGCTGTTTTTT. The encoded protein is CASSPRLAGVTSGELFF.

This chain joins TRBV7-8 and TRBJ2-3; 7 positions agree with TRBD2. The ends lost 2 bases at V and 3 bases at J; junction bases unmatched: 11. Germline-derived CDR1 and CDR2 are SGHVS and FQNEAQ. The CDR3 is made up of 17 amino acids. CDR3 loop: CASSLIGGRGTTDTQYF. The CDR3 nucleotides are TGTGCCAGCAGCTTAATTGGCGGGCGGGGGACTACAGATACGCAGTATTTT. Full variable domain (remainder filled in from reference TRBV7-8 and TRBJ2-3): GAGVSQSPRYKVAKRGQDVALRCDPISGHVSLFWYQQALGQGPEFLTYFQNEAQLDKSGLPSDRFFAERPEGSVSTLKIQRTQQEDSAVYLCASSLIGGRGTTDTQYFGPGTRLTVL.

This chain links TRBV7-2 with TRBJ2-3; the match to TRBD2 covers 12 bases. The CDR3 contains 19 residues. J gave up 2 bases and V 0 bases, and 9 bases lay outside the gene matches. From germline, CDR1 is SGHTA and CDR2 FQGNSA. The CDR3 is CASSLAGASGGASTDTQYF. The CDR3 region has the DNA TGTGCCAGCAGCTTAGCCGGTGCTAGCGGGGGGGCTTCCACAGATACGCAGTATTTT.

The chain has TRBV12-5 and TRBJ2-3; a possible D gene is TRBD1 (5 bases). CDR3 length: 14 residues. V lost 5 bases and J 0 bases, leaving 9 bases between the germline ends. Germline V gene lookup returns CDR1 LGHNT and CDR2 FRNRAP. CDR3 loop: CASGLTASTDTQYF. CDR3 in DNA: TGTGCTAGTGGTCTGACAGCAAGCACAGATACGCAGTATTTT.

This chain uses TRBV12-5 with TRBJ1-2; 7 bases are shared with TRBD1. Germline loops: CDR1 LGHNT, CDR2 FRNRAP. V lost 4 bases and J lost 6; bases outside the gene matches: 8. The length of the CDR3 is 14 residues. As DNA, the CDR3 is TGTGCTAGTGGTTCGCCGGGACAGTTCCATGGCTACACCTTC. Translated: CASGSPGQFHGYTF.